Listed below are T cell receptor beta chains from one sample, sequenced in a study of graft-versus-host responses after intestinal transplantation. TCRdb keeps only in-frame clones here, not all; method: immunoSEQ multiplex PCR. The data contain 13,000 or so clones, 35% of them singletons. The material was alloreactive CD8+ T cells from a mixed lymphocyte reaction culture, obtained before intestinal transplant. These receptors came from a human patient who received an intestinal transplant. Both conserved end residues are part of each CDR3. Size values are once, few and many counts, or a class for expanded clones, and some rows have none.

-	TRBV28	TRBJ2-7	CASTPVGTGAYEQYF
few	TRBV7-2	TRBJ2-7	CASSLASGRPYEQYF
-	TRBV27	TRBJ2-1	CASSSGTDNTYNEQFF
-	TRBV27	TRBJ2-7	CASSHMGSYEQYF
-	TRBV29-1	TRBJ2-1	CSVEPGLAGGPMDNEQFF
few	TRBV7-6	TRBJ2-7	CASSLGDSTYEQYF
-	TRBV15	TRBJ2-2	CATREFRELNTGELFF
once	TRBV11-2	TRBJ2-5	CASSLEAETQYF
-	TRBV19	TRBJ2-1	CASSIVAGEYNEQFF
-	TRBV19	TRBJ2-5	CASSQRLSQETQYF
-	TRBV30	TRBJ2-2	CAWSVFTGELFF
-	TRBV7-2	TRBJ2-1	CASSLTSGTYNEQFF
few	TRBV27	TRBJ2-5	CASRELQGAQETQYF
-	TRBV4-1	TRBJ1-6	CASSQGGETRRSPLHF
-	TRBV4-1	TRBJ2-6	CASSRSGNQITSGANVLTF
-	TRBV6-1	TRBJ2-1	CASSWGGDEQFF
few	TRBV7-6	TRBJ2-7	CASSWDNYEQYF
-	TRBV6-6	TRBJ2-3	CASSYFFLTDTQYF
once	TRBV7-3	TRBJ2-7	CASSLDWNYEQYF
-	TRBV2	TRBJ2-1	CASRKQGAGNEQFF
-	TRBV4-2	TRBJ2-3	CASSQSGLEATDTQYF
-	TRBV9	TRBJ2-1	CASSGPLDTRTSGRARRYNEQFF
-	TRBV7-3	TRBJ2-7	CASSFAVAYEQYF
-	TRBV5-6	TRBJ1-1	CASSLEGAPNTEAFF
once	TRBV9	TRBJ1-4	CASSVQGTNEKLFF
-	TRBV28	TRBJ2-5	CASSLSLWQGPETQYF
-	TRBV7-9	TRBJ1-4	CASSLYRGGQKLFF
-	TRBV7-9	-	CASSQGNRVYEQYF
medium-sized	TRBV4-1	TRBJ2-2	CASSFAMNTGELFF
-	TRBV5-1	TRBJ2-7	CASSWGQGGNEQYF
-	TRBV4-3	TRBJ2-3	CASSEMPSATDTQYF
medium-sized	TRBV13	TRBJ1-1	CASSLGTGTGGTEAFF
-	TRBV7-3	TRBJ1-1	CASSLTGAGVMNTEAFF
-	TRBV28	TRBJ2-7	CASSFSGYEQYF
few	TRBV27	TRBJ2-2	CASSFLSGELFF
-	TRBV4-1	TRBJ2-5	CASSQVVGGQETQYF
many	TRBV9	TRBJ2-7	CASSEGGDRAYEQYF
few	TRBV6-1	TRBJ2-7	CASKVIGSAYEQYF
few	TRBV11-3	TRBJ1-5	CASSLPRTGRNNQPQHF
-	TRBV7-2	TRBJ2-5	CASTPDARAQYF
-	TRBV2	TRBJ2-5	CASSWTVLETQYF
-	TRBV6-9	TRBJ1-5	CASSERWAQPQHF
-	TRBV27	TRBJ2-7	CASSVSGYYEQYF
-	TRBV13	TRBJ2-5	CAGSVGLLAVGQVQETQYF
-	TRBV7-3	TRBJ2-7	CASSLTSRYEQYF
-	TRBV28	TRBJ2-7	CASSFVGEQYF
medium-sized	TRBV9	TRBJ2-3	CASSEARGTDTQYF
few	TRBV9	TRBJ2-3	CASSVFQRETDTQYF
-	TRBV7-8	TRBJ1-2	CASSLLPAGGYTF
-	TRBV28	TRBJ2-2	CASRRPWENTGELFF